Sequencing of this T cell receptor beta chain was carried out in a study of glioma-infiltrating T cells (dated by TCRdb to 2016 to 2017). Context from the whole study: The low-grade gliomas were WHO grade II oligodendrogliomas or astrocytomas, while the glioblastomas were WHO grade IV tumors sampled at initial diagnosis rather than at recurrent diagnosis. Dexamethasone was administered to glioma patients for six or fewer days before surgery. Blood libraries targeted about 4- to 10-fold sequencing coverage of 750,000 to 1,000,000 peripheral T cells. TCR alpha- and beta-chain repertoires were sequenced from glioma tissue, non-neoplastic brain tissue and matched peripheral blood mononuclear cells. Each tissue-infiltrating repertoire was compared with the same patient's peripheral blood repertoire to measure divergence between tissue and blood T-cell populations. Three low-grade glioma patients, roughly eight primary glioblastoma patients, and three non-glioma patients who contributed non-neoplastic brain tissue made up the paired cohort.

CDR1 and CDR2, per the germline V gene (reference sequence), are DFQATT and SNEGSKA. From the cysteine up to the phenylalanine, the CDR3 has a length of 12 residues. The DNA shown is the 36-base CDR3, in frame from base 1. TCR alpha and beta CDR3 regions were amplified with the iRepertoire nested amplicon-rescue multiplex PCR (arm-PCR) platform from RNA. The input for one-step reverse transcription and amplification was about 95-400 ng of tissue mRNA or PBMC total RNA. After bead purification, a secondary multiplex PCR added Illumina adapters, and libraries were gel-purified between 200 and 400 bp. Demultiplexing relied on internal 6-nucleotide barcodes carried by the libraries. Sequencing of the libraries was done on an Illumina MiSeq using 2x220 or 2x250 nucleotide paired-end reads. On the study's bioinformatics: Paired reads were merged with FLASH 1.2.11 and aligned to the GRCh37 human genome with BWA-MEM before extracting TRA and TRB reads. For V and J assignment, an IMGT-derived reference of cassette sequences and CDR3 motifs that included pseudogenes was used. Reads were translated in three frames, and productive CDR3s were defined as those with a C...FGXG motif and no stop codons. Clonotypes were defined as unique combinations of V-J cassette pair and CDR3 amino acid sequence. Hamming distance filtering was applied to reads, with thresholds set by the sequence error rate of each sample in mapped regions. TCRdb reprocessed the public reads (quality trimming at Q25 with fastp, clone calling with MiXCR) and kept in-frame beta chains. Every CDR3 protein is listed once, alongside the most common genes and DNA of its rows. The V and J calls, along with clone size, are taken from TCRdb and not from the paper's own processing. The table for this sample lists 300,000 to 450,000 distinct CDR3 sequences; 41% of them were counted only once. The top ten hold 9.5% to 15% of the sample.

General conclusions and limits of the study: In non-neoplastic patients, VJ-independent divergence between tissue and blood fell below expectation, whereas in all gliomas, and especially in low-grade gliomas, the divergence rose above expectation. Patients with low tissue-blood divergence were marked by a signature set of shared blood CDR3 motifs, and this signature set was depleted in highly divergent patients. Very few CDR3 sequences were found to be shared between tissue and blood, and this scarcity was attributed to high CDR3 diversity and limited sampling. Small numbers underpinned the group comparisons: about eight glioblastoma patients, three low-grade glioma patients and three non-neoplastic patients.

About this clonotype itself: It has no known antigen specificity. One junction end disagrees with the germline gene, perhaps due to a read error.

Surgical brain or tumor specimens were cryofrozen in liquid nitrogen immediately after resection, and peripheral blood cells were collected concurrently. The rearranged chain carries TRBV20-1 and TRBJ2-5; a tentative D match to TRBD2 spans 5 bases. The sample comprised glioma tissue, nonneoplastic brain tissue, or PBMCs (not recorded which). This TCR was recovered from a human donor with low-grade glioma or glioblastoma, undergoing nonglioma brain surgery, or in good health (not recorded which). The CDR3 has the sequence CSASWLEGSMDF. The DNA sequence reads TGCAGTGCTAGTTGGCTAGAGGGAAGTATGGACTTC.